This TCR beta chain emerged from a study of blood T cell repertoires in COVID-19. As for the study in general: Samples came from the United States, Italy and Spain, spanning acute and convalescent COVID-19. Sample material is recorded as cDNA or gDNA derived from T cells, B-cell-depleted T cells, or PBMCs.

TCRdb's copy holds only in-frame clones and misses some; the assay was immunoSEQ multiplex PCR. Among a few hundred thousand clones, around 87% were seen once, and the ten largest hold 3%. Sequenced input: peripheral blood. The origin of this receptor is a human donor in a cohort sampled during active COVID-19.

CDR3 in amino acids: CASSLIPGTGGQGEAFF. The CDR3 DNA is TGTGCCAGCAGTCTAATTCCCGGGACAGGGGGGCAGGGTGAAGCTTTCTTT. The chain combines TRBV28 with TRBJ1-1; 11 bases line up with TRBD1. Germline CDR1 is MDHEN and CDR2 is SYDVKM. The CDR3 covers 17 residues. Losses at the gene ends were 5 bases for V and 7 bases for J; bases not matched to a gene: 15.